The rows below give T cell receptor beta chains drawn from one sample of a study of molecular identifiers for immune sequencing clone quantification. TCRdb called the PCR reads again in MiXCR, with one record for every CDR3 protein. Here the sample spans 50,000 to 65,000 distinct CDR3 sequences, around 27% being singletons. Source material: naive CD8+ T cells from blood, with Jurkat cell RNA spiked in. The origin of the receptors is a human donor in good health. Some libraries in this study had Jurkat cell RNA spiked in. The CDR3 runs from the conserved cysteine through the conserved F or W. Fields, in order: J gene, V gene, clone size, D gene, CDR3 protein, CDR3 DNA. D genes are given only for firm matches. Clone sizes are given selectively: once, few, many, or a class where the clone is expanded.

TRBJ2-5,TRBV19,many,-,CASSLGQGQRETQYF,TGTGCCAGTAGCCTCGGTCAGGGGCAGCGGGAGACCCAGTACTTC
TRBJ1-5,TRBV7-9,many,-,CASSLSPGDGQPQHF,TGTGCCAGCAGCTTATCTCCGGGGGACGGGCAGCCCCAGCATTTT
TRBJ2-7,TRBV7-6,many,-,CASSPDSSYEQYF,TGTGCCAGCAGCCCGGACAGCTCCTACGAGCAGTACTTC
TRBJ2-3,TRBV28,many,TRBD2,CASSLLTSGGSTDTQYF,TGTGCCAGCAGTTTATTGACTAGCGGGGGAAGCACAGATACGCAGTATTTT
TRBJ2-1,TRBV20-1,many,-,CSARDLQDSYNEQFF,TGCAGTGCTAGAGATTTACAGGACTCCTACAATGAGCAGTTCTTC
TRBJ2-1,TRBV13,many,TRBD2,CASSPEGLAGAYNEQFF,TGTGCCAGCAGCCCAGAAGGTCTAGCGGGAGCCTACAATGAGCAGTTCTTC
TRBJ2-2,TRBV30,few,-,CAWMLGGTGELFF,TGTGCCTGGATGTTGGGGGGAACCGGGGAGCTGTTTTTT
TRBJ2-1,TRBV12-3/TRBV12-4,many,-,CASSFFRGEQFF,TGTGCCAGCAGTTTTTTCCGTGGTGAGCAGTTCTTC
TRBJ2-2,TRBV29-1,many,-,CSVAAPNTGELFF,TGCAGCGTTGCAGCTCCGAACACCGGGGAGCTGTTTTTT
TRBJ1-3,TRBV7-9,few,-,CASAHGGTGNTIYF,TGTGCCAGCGCACACGGGGGCACTGGAAACACCATATATTTT
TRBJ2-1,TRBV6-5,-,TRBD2,CASRPREVTYNEQFF,TGTGCCAGCAGGCCGCGGGAGGTCACCTACAATGAGCAGTTCTTC
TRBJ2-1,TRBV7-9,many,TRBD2,CASSRGLAGAQLNEQFF,TGTGCCAGCAGCCGCGGACTAGCGGGGGCCCAACTCAATGAGCAGTTCTTC
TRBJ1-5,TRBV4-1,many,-,CASSQDKGWQPQHF,TGCGCCAGCAGCCAAGACAAGGGGTGGCAGCCCCAGCATTTT
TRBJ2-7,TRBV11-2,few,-,CASSLEGSFYEQYF,TGTGCCAGCAGCTTAGAAGGCAGTTTCTACGAGCAGTACTTC
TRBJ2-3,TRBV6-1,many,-,CASSEGRGITDTQYF,TGTGCCAGCAGTGAAGGTCGGGGGATCACAGATACGCAGTATTTT
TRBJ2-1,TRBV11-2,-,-,CASSDPTSGRLSVRYNEKFF,TGTGCCAGCAGCGACCCGACTAGTGGGCGTCTCTCCGTGCGCTACAATGAGAAGTTCTTC
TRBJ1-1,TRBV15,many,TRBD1,CATRGDRVATEAFF,TGTGCCACCAGGGGGGACAGGGTCGCCACTGAAGCTTTCTTT
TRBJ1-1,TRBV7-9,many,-,CASSLSTVNQAFF,TGTGCCAGCAGCTTAAGTACGGTGAATCAAGCTTTCTTT
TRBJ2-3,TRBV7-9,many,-,CASSPIEQALLGADTQYF,TGTGCCAGCAGCCCGATTGAACAGGCCCTCCTCGGGGCAGATACGCAGTATTTT
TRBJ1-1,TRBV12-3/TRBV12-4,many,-,CASSLWLNTEAFF,TGTGCCAGCAGTTTATGGCTAAACACTGAAGCTTTCTTT
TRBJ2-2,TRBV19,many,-,CASSMTYTGELFF,TGTGCCAGTAGTATGACTTACACCGGGGAGCTGTTTTTT
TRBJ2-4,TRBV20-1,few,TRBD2,CSARDPSTPGGSKNIQYF,TGCAGTGCTAGAGACCCCTCGACTCCGGGAGGTTCCAAAAACATTCAGTACTTC
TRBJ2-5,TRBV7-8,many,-,CASSPWTDQETQYF,TGTGCCAGCAGCCCTTGGACAGACCAAGAGACCCAGTACTTC
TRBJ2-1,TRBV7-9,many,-,CASSSSRRDNEQFF,TGTGCCAGCAGCTCCTCACGACGGGACAATGAGCAGTTCTTC
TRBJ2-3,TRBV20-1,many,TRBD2,CSARDGLAESTDTQYF,TGCAGTGCTAGAGATGGACTAGCGGAAAGCACAGATACGCAGTATTTT
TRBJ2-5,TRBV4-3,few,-,CASSPSLRVAETQYF,TGCGCCAGCAGCCCGAGCTTGAGGGTTGCGGAGACCCAGTACTTC
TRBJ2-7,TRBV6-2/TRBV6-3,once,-,CASSSRPGPMAYAQYF,TGTGCCAGCAGTTCGCGCCCGGGCCCAATGGCCTACGCGCAGTACTTC
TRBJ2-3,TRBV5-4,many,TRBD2,CASSLVAGGPSTDTQYF,TGTGCCAGCAGCTTGGTGGCGGGAGGGCCTAGCACAGATACGCAGTATTTT
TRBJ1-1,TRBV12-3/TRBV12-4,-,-,CARSSPGVGYPEAFF,TGTGCCCGCAGTTCACCAGGGGTCGGGTACCCTGAAGCTTTCTTT
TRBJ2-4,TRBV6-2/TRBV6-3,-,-,CASSTDSLAKNLPSF,TGTGCCAGCAGTACAGATTCACTAGCCAAAAACCTTCCGTCCTTC
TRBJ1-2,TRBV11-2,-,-,CASSHKSPANYGYPF,TGTGCCAGCAGCCATAAAAGCCCAGCTAACTATGGCTACCCCTTC
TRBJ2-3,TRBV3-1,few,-,CASSPPTVRNTDTQYF,TGTGCCAGCAGCCCCCCGACTGTGCGAAACACAGATACGCAGTATTTT
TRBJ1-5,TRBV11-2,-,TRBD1,CASSPRGRDQPQHF,TGTGCCAGCAGCCCGAGGGGGCGCGATCAGCCCCAGCATTTT
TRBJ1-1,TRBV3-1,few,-,CASSQALWGRTEAFF,TGTGCCAGCAGCCAGGCCCTCTGGGGGAGGACTGAAGCTTTCTTT
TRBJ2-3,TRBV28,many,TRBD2,CARKERESPTDTQYF,TGTGCCAGGAAAGAGCGGGAGAGCCCGACAGATACGCAGTATTTT
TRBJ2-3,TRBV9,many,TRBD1,CASSVQGDSTDTQYF,TGTGCCAGCAGCGTACAGGGGGATAGCACAGATACGCAGTATTTT
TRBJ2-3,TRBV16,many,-,CASSQSAVRVVQYF,TGTGCCAGCAGCCAATCGGCGGTCCGGGTCGTGCAGTATTTT
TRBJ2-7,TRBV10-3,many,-,CAISEPALAYEQYF,TGTGCCATCAGTGAACCCGCTCTGGCCTACGAGCAGTACTTC
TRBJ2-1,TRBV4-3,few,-,CASSQDWKTYNEQFF,TGCGCCAGCAGCCAAGACTGGAAAACGTACAATGAGCAGTTCTTC
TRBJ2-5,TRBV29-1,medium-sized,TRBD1,CSVTGTGKETQYF,TGCAGCGTGACCGGGACAGGGAAGGAGACCCAGTACTTC